This T cell receptor beta chain was identified in a study of metastatic and nonmetastatic thyroid tumors. For the study at large: The authors compared repertoires across blood and tumor or nodule tissue from malignant and benign thyroid patients.

CDR3 size: 14 residues. Trimming shortened V by 6 bases and J by 1 base, and 12 bases separated the two germline ends. Patients had received no treatment of any kind before thyroid surgery. As regards this clone: Its target is unknown.

In the original processing: To classify distant metastasis in papillary thyroid cancer, a model was built from CDR3 differences across clinicopathological groups. From the PCR reads, TCRdb re-called clones with MiXCR. In this record, the V and J calls reflect TCRdb's handling and not the investigators' own analysis. The sample has 7,000 to 8,500 clones; under 30% are singletons. The study, taken as a whole, reports: In both blood and tumor samples, TCR beta diversity was reported significantly higher for malignant than benign nodules.

V is TRBV12-3 or TRBV12-4 and J is TRBJ2-5, with D perhaps TRBD1 or TRBD2 (6 bases each). Sequencing was done on a sample of adjacent normal tissue. The clonotype originates from a male donor with papillary thyroid cancer or a benign thyroid nodule (not recorded which). Some clones in this sample may be carry-over from other donors' samples. CDR3 in amino acids: CASRPRGAQETQYF. In nucleotides, the CDR3 is TGTGCCAGCAGACCAAGGGGGGCCCAAGAGACCCAGTACTTC.